These 22 T cell receptor beta chains came from one sample sequenced in a study of T cells after somatic rescue of genetic block. The table came from immunoSEQ multiplex PCR; TCRdb's copy has only in-frame clones and leaves some out. The sample holds roughly 71,000 clones; approximately 90% are singletons and the top ten take roughly 2.9%. Sequencing was performed on peripheral blood mononuclear cells (PBMCs). The receptors shown here come from a man aged 30 to 39.

The chain recombines TRBV2 with TRBJ2-4; D possibly corresponds to TRBD1 (5 bases). This CDR3 is 11 amino acids long. Trimming pared 6 bases from V and 6 bases from J, leaving 6 bases between. Germline CDR1 and CDR2: SNHLY and FYNNEI. The CDR3 loop is CASSDRNIQYF. CDR3 coding DNA: TGTGCCAGCAGCGACAGAAACATTCAGTACTTC.

The V gene is TRBV4-1, the J gene TRBJ1-1; 8 nucleotides match TRBD1. CDR3 size: 13 residues. V shed 4 bases, J shed 8 bases, and the junction held 6 bases outside the gene matches. Germline lookup yields CDR1 MGHRA and CDR2 YSYEKL. As DNA, the CDR3 is TGCGCCAGCAGCCTAGGACAGGGCCAAGAAGCTTTCTTT. The encoded protein is CASSLGQGQEAFF.

This clone was seen just once. V and J are TRBV2 and TRBJ1-1; D gene unclear. This CDR3 has 14 amino acids. Trimming cost V 3 bases and J 7 bases, with 15 bases left between them. Germline assignment: CDR1 SNHLY and CDR2 FYNNEI. CDR3 amino acids: CASSETITANEAFF. In DNA, the CDR3 is TGTGCCAGCAGTGAGACTATTACAGCCAATGAAGCTTTCTTT.

The chain is built from TRBV28 and TRBJ1-4, with D hard to call. Trimming removed 5 bases at V and 8 bases at J, with 15 bases between. Per the germline V gene, CDR1 is MDHEN and CDR2 is SYDVKM. The CDR3 covers 14 residues. The CDR3 nucleotides are TGTGCCAGCAGTCACGGTTATATGCGGGAAAAACTGTTTTTT. Amino acids: CASSHGYMREKLFF.

The chain employs TRBV6-6 and TRBJ1-6; D gene unclear. V was trimmed by 5 bases and J by 11 bases, leaving 10 bases between them. Germline V lookup: CDR1 MNHNY, CDR2 SVGAGI (reference sequence). The length of the CDR3 is 12 residues. The CDR3 DNA reads as TGTGCCAGCAGTCAGTTAGTTGCACCCCTCCACTTT. Translated: CASSQLVAPLHF.

This clone was seen only once. The chain couples TRBV7-2 to TRBJ1-5, with D perhaps TRBD1 (5 bases). CDR3 length equals 14 residues. Germline V gene lookup returns CDR1 SGHTA and CDR2 FQGNSA. The V and J ends lost 1 base and 4 bases respectively, with 8 bases between them. CDR3 loop: CASSLEAGNQPQHF. As DNA, the CDR3 is TGTGCCAGCAGCTTAGAGGCAGGGAATCAGCCCCAGCATTTT.

The chain combines TRBV5-6 with TRBJ2-1; 8 bases line up with TRBD2. Germline CDR1 SGHDT, CDR2 YYEEEE. Germline trimming cut 0 bases from V and 5 bases from J; bases unmatched to any gene: 7. The length of the CDR3 is 16 residues. The CDR3 loop reads CASSLEGGRPNNEQFF. Here the CDR3 DNA reads TGTGCCAGCAGCTTGGAGGGCGGGAGGCCTAACAATGAGCAGTTCTTC.

J is TRBJ1-1 and V is TRBV19; TRBD1 agrees at 8 bases. The CDR3 sequence is 17 residues long. CDR1 is LNHDA and CDR2 is SQIVND in the germline V gene (reference sequence). Unmatched junction bases numbered 7, after V lost 1 base and J lost 0 bases. This CDR3 is CASSIGTGRYVNTEAFF. The CDR3 coding sequence is TGTGCCAGTAGTATAGGGACAGGGCGGTATGTGAACACTGAAGCTTTCTTT.

The chain employs TRBV7-9 and TRBJ2-5; 10 nucleotides align to TRBD2. The end of the DNA is better explained by TRBJ2-7, so the J call may be wrong. This CDR3 contains 17 residues. Germline lookup yields CDR1 SEHNR and CDR2 FQNEAQ (reference sequence). The CDR3 DNA is TGTGCCAGCAGCTTCGTTTCGACTAGCGGGTCGCCCTACGAGCAGTACTTC. Amino acids: CASSFVSTSGSPYEQYF.

The CDR3 reads CASSLEQGALQPQHF. Written as DNA, the CDR3 is TGTGCCAGCAGCTTGGAACAGGGGGCTTTACAGCCCCAGCATTTT. The J gene is TRBJ1-5, the V gene TRBV7-2, with 9 nucleotides matching TRBD1. Per the germline V gene, CDR1 is SGHTA and CDR2 is FQGNSA. This CDR3 has 15 residues. The V segment lost 3 bases and the J segment 7 bases; nucleotides outside the gene matches: 7.

The genes are TRBV7-9 and TRBJ2-5, with 9 bases aligning to TRBD1. Per germline, CDR1 SEHNR and CDR2 FQNEAQ (reference sequence). The CDR3 consists of 18 residues. With 3 bases clipped from V and 3 bases from J, the junction kept 14 bases outside the gene matches. The chain's CDR3 is CASSLYTGGGFREETQYF. The DNA of the CDR3 is TGTGCCAGCAGCTTGTATACAGGGGGCGGGTTCCGCGAAGAGACCCAGTACTTC.

V usage is TRBV30 and J usage is TRBJ1-1; D gene uncertain. In germline, CDR1 is GTSNPN, CDR2 SVGIG (reference sequence). This CDR3 has 13 amino acids. V lost 0 bases, J lost 1 base, and 6 bases lay in between. This CDR3 reads CAWSVQTNTEAFF. DNA for the CDR3: TGTGCCTGGAGTGTCCAGACGAACACTGAAGCTTTCTTT.

CDR3 loop: CASSQDAGVISYEQYF. CDR3 in DNA: TGCGCCAGCAGCCAAGATGCAGGGGTTATTTCCTACGAGCAGTACTTC. V and J are TRBV4-3 and TRBJ2-7; weak D call: TRBD1 (6 bases). CDR1 is LGHNA, CDR2 YSLEER, per germline. The CDR3 spans 16 residues. The ends were cut back, 0 bases at V and 1 base at J, with 13 bases in the middle.

This chain's CDR3 is CASRRGTGVNQPQHF. As DNA, the CDR3 is TGTGCCAGCAGGCGAGGGACAGGAGTCAATCAGCCCCAGCATTTT. The V gene is TRBV27, the J gene TRBJ1-5; 8 bases are a match to TRBD1. With 6 bases clipped from V and 3 bases from J, the junction kept 7 bases outside the gene matches. The CDR3 is 15 amino acids. Germline loops: CDR1 MNHEY, CDR2 SMNVEV (reference sequence).

The V gene is TRBV19, the J gene TRBJ2-7; D call uncertain. Trimming stripped 9 bases from V and 2 bases from J, with 14 bases between. The CDR3 length is 13 residues. Germline V gene lookup returns CDR1 LNHDA and CDR2 SQIVND (reference sequence). The CDR3 reads CARPSVSTYEQYF. The CDR3 region has the DNA TGTGCCAGGCCCTCGGTCTCCACCTACGAGCAGTACTTC.

As regards this clone: Other DNA sequences in the sample encode the same CDR3. The gene calls are TRBV7-8 and TRBJ2-7; D is ambiguous. The ends were cut back, 4 bases at V and 3 bases at J, with 13 bases in the middle. Germline CDR1 is SGHVS and CDR2 is FQNEAQ. This CDR3 contains 14 residues. The CDR3 nucleotides are TGTGCCAGCAGCTCACGCCCGACGGACTACGAGCAGTACTTC. It translates to CASSSRPTDYEQYF.

The sample holds one count of this clone. The rearrangement joins TRBV5-4 to TRBJ2-2; 9 nucleotides agree with TRBD2. V was pared by 6 bases and J by 5 bases, with 17 bases of the junction left unmatched. The CDR3 loop spans 18 amino acids. Per germline, CDR1 SGHNT and CDR2 YYREEE (reference sequence). As DNA, the CDR3 is TGTGCCAGCACGGGCCCGACTGCGGGGGGGGCCGTGACCGGGGAGCTGTTTTTT. Translating it yields CASTGPTAGGAVTGELFF.

The J gene is TRBJ1-6, the V gene TRBV27; D gene unclear. V lost 0 bases and J lost 10, with 7 bases in between. Looked up from germline, CDR1 is MNHEY and CDR2 is SMNVEV (reference sequence). CDR3 length equals 13 residues. The CDR3 protein is CASSLSVTSPLHF. In nucleotides, the CDR3 is TGTGCCAGCAGTTTATCGGTAACGTCACCCCTCCACTTT.

This clone was seen only once. V usage is TRBV10-3 and J usage is TRBJ2-3, with 10 nucleotides matching TRBD1. V shed 6 bases and J 0 bases; nucleotides not matched to a gene: 9. Per the germline V gene, CDR1 is ENHRY and CDR2 is SYGVKD. This CDR3 is 17 amino acids long. The CDR3 is CAIRDFRGQGSTDTQYF. The CDR3, as DNA: TGTGCCATCAGAGACTTTAGGGGACAGGGGAGCACAGATACGCAGTATTTT.

The rearrangement joins TRBV9 to TRBJ2-2; the D is unclear. The CDR3 runs 14 residues. Germline V gene data show CDR1 as SGDLS and CDR2 as YYNGEE. The V end was cut by 5 bases, the J end by 0 bases, with 8 bases between. The CDR3 spells CASRGTTNTGELFF. CDR3 nucleotides: TGTGCCAGCAGGGGTACTACGAACACCGGGGAGCTGTTTTTT.

V and J are TRBV9 and TRBJ1-1; no reliable D call. The CDR3 covers 13 residues. V lost 4 bases to trimming and J lost 1 base, with 8 bases between them. Looked up from germline, CDR1 is SGDLS and CDR2 is YYNGEE. The CDR3 protein is CASSQVGNTEAFF. The CDR3 bases are TGTGCCAGCAGCCAGGTGGGGAACACTGAAGCTTTCTTT.

V gene TRBV5-1 combines with J gene TRBJ2-1, with 9 bases lining up with TRBD1. V was clipped by 7 bases and J by 9 bases; unmatched bases: 11. In germline, CDR1 is SGHRS, CDR2 YFSETQ. The CDR3 is 14 amino acids. This chain's CDR3 is CASSTRTGVAEQFF. The CDR3 DNA is TGCGCCAGCTCCACCCGGACAGGGGTGGCTGAGCAGTTCTTC.